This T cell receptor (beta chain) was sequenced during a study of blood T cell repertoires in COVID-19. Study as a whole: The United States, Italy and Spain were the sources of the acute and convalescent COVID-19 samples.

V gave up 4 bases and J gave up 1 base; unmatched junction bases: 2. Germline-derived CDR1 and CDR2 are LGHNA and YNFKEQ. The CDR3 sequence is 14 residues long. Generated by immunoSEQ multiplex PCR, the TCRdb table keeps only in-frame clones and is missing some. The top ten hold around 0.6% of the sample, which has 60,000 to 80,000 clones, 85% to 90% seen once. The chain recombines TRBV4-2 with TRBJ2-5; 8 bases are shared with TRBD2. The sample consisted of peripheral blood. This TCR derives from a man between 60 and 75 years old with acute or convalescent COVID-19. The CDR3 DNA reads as TGTGCCAGCAGCCCCAGCGGGGGCCAAGAGACCCAGTACTTC. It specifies CASSPSGGQETQYF.